Presented here are 9 T cell receptor beta chains from one specimen sequenced in a study of T cells in localized non-small cell lung cancer. Sequencing used immunoSEQ multiplex PCR; TCRdb keeps in-frame clones, though not all of them. The table lists under 2,000 clones, 40% to 50% of them singletons. The sample in question was lung tumor tissue, obtained before any cancer treatment. Receptor source: a male donor older than 55 with stage II lung adenocarcinoma.

The chain joins TRBV6-7 to TRBJ2-3; 8 bases are shared with TRBD1. TRBV6-7 is marked as an open reading frame, function uncertain. The CDR3 loop spans 14 amino acids. Trimming removed 5 bases from V and 6 bases from J; junction bases left unmatched: 7. CDR3 nucleotide sequence: TGTGCCAGCAGTGAACGACAGGGGAGGGATACGCAGTATTTT. Amino acid sequence: CASSERQGRDTQYF.

The table lists this clone with a few counts. The CDR3 end falls 1 residue outside the read, so it is completed with the germline J gene. The J gene is TRBJ2-5, the V gene TRBV10-3, with unresolved D. V shed 2 bases and J shed 2 bases, with 6 bases lying between them. Germline-derived CDR1 and CDR2 are ENHRY and SYGVKD. The CDR3 runs 13 residues. The CDR3 is CAISEAPQETQYF. Incomplete CDR3 DNA: TGTGCCATCAGTGAGGCCCCTCAAGAGACCCAGTAC.

This clone was seen a handful of times. The chain joins TRBV19 to TRBJ2-2; D is possibly TRBD1 (5 bases). V was trimmed by 4 bases and J by 1 base, leaving 7 bases between them. Germline loops: CDR1 LNHDA, CDR2 SQIVND (reference sequence). This CDR3 comprises 14 residues. CDR3 sequence: CASSRGQNTGELFF. The CDR3 bases are TGTGCCAGTAGTAGAGGACAGAACACCGGGGAGCTGTTTTTT. The whole variable domain, remainder taken from reference TRBV19 and TRBJ2-2, is DGGITQSPKYLFRKEGQNVTLSCEQNLNHDAMYWYRQDPGQGLRLIYYSQIVNDFQKGDIAEGYSVSREKKESFPLTVTSAQKNPTAFYLCASSRGQNTGELFFGEGSRLTVL.

This chain joins TRBV2 and TRBJ2-5; TRBD1 is a possible D gene (6 bases). The V end was cut by 6 bases, the J end by 5 bases, with 10 bases between. CDR1 and CDR2 from the germline V gene are SNHLY and FYNNEI. CDR3 length: 12 amino acids. The CDR3 nucleotides read TGTGCCAGCAGACAGGGAGTTGAGACCCAGTACTTC. Translated, it gives CASRQGVETQYF.

The rearrangement uses TRBV28 and TRBJ1-2; D call uncertain. The CDR3 runs to 14 residues. Trimming took off 3 bases at V and 6 bases at J, with 14 bases between the two ends. Germline lookup yields CDR1 MDHEN and CDR2 SYDVKM. The CDR3 loop reads CASSFKRGRHGYTF. The CDR3 DNA sequence: TGTGCCAGCAGTTTTAAACGGGGAAGACATGGCTACACCTTC.

Points on this clone: A junction end diverges from the germline sequence, so it may reflect a read error. This chain connects TRBV28 to TRBJ1-5; D ambiguous. CDR3 length equals 16 residues. Germline loops: CDR1 MDHEN, CDR2 SYDVKM. The CDR3 region is CASTLRGGSGNQPQHF. For the CDR3, the DNA is TGTGCCAGCACTTTACGAGGAGGGAGTGGCAATCAGCCCCAGCATTTT.

The chain recombines TRBV29-1 with TRBJ1-1; no clear D gene. Deletions cut 8 bases from V and 0 bases from J, with 13 bases between. Germline assignment: CDR1 SQVTM and CDR2 ANQGSEA. The CDR3 is 13 residues long. In DNA form, the CDR3 reads TGCAGCCCTAGGCGGGCATTGAACACTGAAGCTTTCTTT. Amino acids: CSPRRALNTEAFF. Filled out from reference TRBV29-1 and TRBJ1-1, the complete variable domain reads SAVISQKPSRDICQRGTSLTIQCQVDSQVTMMFWYRQQPGQSLTLIATANQGSEATYESGFVIDKFPISRPNLTFSTLTVSNMSPEDSSIYLCSPRRALNTEAFFGQGTRLTVV.

This chain connects TRBV18 to TRBJ1-1; possible D gene TRBD1, 5 bases. V lost 3 bases to trimming and J lost 7 bases, with 15 bases between them. Germline V gene lookup returns CDR1 KGHSH and CDR2 LQKENI. The CDR3 runs 14 residues. CDR3 DNA: TGTGCCAGCTCACCCGCCCCTGACAGTCTTGAAGCTTTCTTT. Its protein product is CASSPAPDSLEAFF.

The gene calls are TRBV9 and TRBJ2-1; tentatively, D is TRBD1 or TRBD2 (5 bases each). In germline, CDR1 is SGDLS, CDR2 YYNGEE. V was shortened by 2 bases and J by 3 bases, with 12 bases between the two germline ends. The CDR3 extends over 15 amino acids. In DNA form, the CDR3 reads TGTGCCAGCAGCGTCGGGGACCGGGACTACAATGAGCAGTTCTTC. Encoded protein: CASSVGDRDYNEQFF.